This is a list of T cell receptor beta chains from one sample in a study of blood T cell repertoires in COVID-19. The repertoire was sequenced with immunoSEQ multiplex PCR; TCRdb's copy has only in-frame clones and lacks some. The sample lists 250,000 to 350,000 clones, about 86% occurring once. Sequencing was performed on peripheral blood. The origin of the receptors is a person aged 65-85 years with COVID-19, enrolled during active disease. Both conserved end residues are part of each CDR3. Expanded clones are given a class, and other clones once, few, many or no size at all.

V: TRBV7-2; size: NA; CDR3: CASSSGTANTGELFF
V: TRBV7-9; size: few; CDR3: CASNTAYNTGELFF
V: TRBV7-9; size: NA; CDR3: CASSLGQGMETQYF
V: TRBV28; size: few; CDR3: CASSLIIRRHTGELFF
V: TRBV10-3; size: NA; CDR3: CAIMNPSGGWGTDTQYF
V: TRBV12-3/TRBV12-4; size: NA; CDR3: CASSSRGAYEQYF
V: TRBV5-1; size: once; CDR3: CASSLEGGNEQFF
V: TRBV10-3; size: NA; CDR3: CAISESWGKGGYTF
V: TRBV7-2; size: once; CDR3: CASSLSSTGSTYGYTF
V: TRBV25-1; size: NA; CDR3: CASTAAGGYTF
V: TRBV5-4; size: NA; CDR3: CASSISQETQYF
V: TRBV6-2/TRBV6-3; size: few; CDR3: CASSRKLRGFQPQHF
V: TRBV5-1; size: few; CDR3: CASSGNAGTGAEQYF
V: TRBV5-6; size: once; CDR3: CASRRRDLDSYEQYF
V: TRBV29-1; size: NA; CDR3: CSATPGQGRVTQYF
V: TRBV7-9; size: NA; CDR3: CASSPGAGRTNEKLFF
V: TRBV7-9; size: NA; CDR3: CASSMGLAGGQQYF
V: TRBV6-2/TRBV6-3; size: NA; CDR3: CASSFGGGRDEQYF
V: TRBV28; size: NA; CDR3: CASSLLRDNEQFF
V: TRBV4-3; size: NA; CDR3: CASSQEETNHNEQFF
V: TRBV19; size: NA; CDR3: CASSAYRGPAYEQYF
V: TRBV5-4; size: NA; CDR3: CASSPVGASASEQYF
V: TRBV7-8; size: NA; CDR3: CASSLVFSGQTDTQYF
V: TRBV11-2; size: few; CDR3: CASSLYYTEAFF
V: TRBV4-1; size: few; CDR3: CASSQTPTGAANQPQHF
V: TRBV15; size: NA; CDR3: CATSRAGPGANVLTF
V: TRBV28; size: NA; CDR3: CAGRGGLAGELFF
V: TRBV5-6; size: NA; CDR3: CASSPAGWTGELFF
V: TRBV25-1; size: NA; CDR3: CASSGAGELIHGYTF
V: TRBV19; size: NA; CDR3: CASSIGRGNTEAFF
V: TRBV6-5; size: NA; CDR3: CASSSDQPQHF
V: TRBV30; size: NA; CDR3: CAWRGQNFNQPQHF
V: TRBV3-1/TRBV3-2; size: once; CDR3: CASLSLSTDTQYF
V: TRBV12-5; size: few; CDR3: CASGFSRQAYEQYF
V: TRBV15; size: NA; CDR3: CATSRAGTGNTEAFF
V: TRBV5-6; size: few; CDR3: CASSPLAGGPRGTGELFF
V: TRBV9; size: NA; CDR3: CASSSSAYQETQYF
V: TRBV6-5; size: once; CDR3: CASTLQGNQPQHF
V: TRBV6-5; size: NA; CDR3: CASSAGTKAEQYF
V: TRBV5-8; size: few; CDR3: CASSLKGSETQYF
V: TRBV3-1/TRBV3-2; size: once; CDR3: CASSRYGTGIGEQYF
V: TRBV4-2; size: NA; CDR3: CASSQEGRGEKLFF
V: TRBV7-6; size: NA; CDR3: CASSQPGLGTYEQYF
V: TRBV11-3; size: NA; CDR3: CASSSKTGEAFF
V: TRBV5-6; size: once; CDR3: CASSLELQGSATQYF
V: TRBV3-1/TRBV3-2; size: NA; CDR3: CASSPWTGGTEAFF
V: TRBV6-4; size: once; CDR3: CASKMDTNTGELFF
V: TRBV29-1; size: NA; CDR3: CSVSGQANTEAFF
V: TRBV15; size: NA; CDR3: CATSRAGVRALGNEQFF
V: TRBV4-3; size: NA; CDR3: CASSQDYSSRQETQYF
V: TRBV9; size: NA; CDR3: CASSAQGQKYNEQFF
V: TRBV5-1; size: once; CDR3: CASSLAGTGAKRIIQETQYF
V: TRBV27; size: few; CDR3: CASTLLATKPFSVWTQYF